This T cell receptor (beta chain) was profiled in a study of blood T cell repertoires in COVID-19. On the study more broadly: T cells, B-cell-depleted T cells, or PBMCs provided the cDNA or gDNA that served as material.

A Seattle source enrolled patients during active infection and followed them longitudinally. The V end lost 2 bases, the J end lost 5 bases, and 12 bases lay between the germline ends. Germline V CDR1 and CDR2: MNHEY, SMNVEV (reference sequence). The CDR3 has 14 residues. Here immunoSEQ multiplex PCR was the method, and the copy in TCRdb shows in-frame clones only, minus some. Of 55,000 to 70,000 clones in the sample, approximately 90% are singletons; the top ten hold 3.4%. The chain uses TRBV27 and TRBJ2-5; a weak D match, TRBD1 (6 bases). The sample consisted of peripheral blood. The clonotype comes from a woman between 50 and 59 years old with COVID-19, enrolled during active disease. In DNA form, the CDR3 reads TGTGCCAGCAGTTTAAGCCAGGGGCGGGAGACCCAGTACTTC. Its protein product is CASSLSQGRETQYF.